This T cell receptor beta chain derives from a study of blood T cell repertoires in COVID-19. Followed over time, Seattle patients had been enrolled while infection was active. The protocol was immunoSEQ multiplex PCR, while the TCRdb copy is restricted to in-frame clones and leaves out a portion. This table has approximately 250,000 clones, around 88% appearing once. What was sequenced was peripheral blood. The receptor was isolated from an elderly woman with COVID-19, enrolled during active disease.

The CDR3 here is CASRPTGGSWYNEQFF. CDR3 nucleotides: TGTGCCAGTAGGCCCACAGGAGGGTCTTGGTACAATGAGCAGTTCTTC. This chain joins TRBV19 and TRBJ2-1; a weak D match, TRBD2 (6 bases). Deletions cut 6 bases from V and 4 bases from J, with 19 bases between. The CDR3 has 16 amino acids. CDR1 and CDR2 (germline): LNHDA, SQIVND (reference sequence). Complete variable domain (other parts from reference TRBV19 and TRBJ2-1): DGGITQSPKYLFRKEGQNVTLSCEQNLNHDAMYWYRQDPGQGLRLIYYSQIVNDFQKGDIAEGYSVSREKKESFPLTVTSAQKNPTAFYLCASRPTGGSWYNEQFFGPGTRLTVL.